This passage covers 3 T cell receptor beta chains from one sample sequenced in a study of cytotoxic CD8 clonotypes in ibrutinib-treated CLL. The data were produced by immunoSEQ multiplex PCR, yet TCRdb's version contains in-frame clones alone and is incomplete. Of some 150,000 clones detected, about 75% appear once; the ten largest clones hold around 4.9%. The starting material was PBMCs, obtained after 24 months of ibrutinib treatment. The receptor source for this set is a human donor with chronic lymphocytic leukemia.

V and J are TRBV19 and TRBJ2-5; no reliable D call. Germline assignment: CDR1 LNHDA and CDR2 SQIVND (reference sequence). The V and J ends lost 4 bases and 0 bases respectively, with 21 bases between them. CDR3 length equals 18 residues. DNA for the CDR3: TGTGCCAGTAGTAATTGGTGGTCGGCAGGCCGCCACCAAGAGACCCAGTACTTC. Protein product: CASSNWWSAGRHQETQYF.

The chain has TRBV4-2 and TRBJ1-1; possibly TRBD1 for D (6 bases). CDR1 and CDR2 from the germline V gene are LGHNA and YNFKEQ. There are 17 residues in the CDR3. V shed 3 bases and J shed 6 bases, with 23 bases lying between them. As DNA, the CDR3 is TGTGCCAGCAGCCAGACCCTCTGGGGGCCGTTCTTCGCTGAAGCTTTCTTT. Residues: CASSQTLWGPFFAEAFF.

V usage is TRBV6-5 and J usage is TRBJ2-1; no clear D. CDR3 length: 12 amino acids. Trimming took off 6 bases at V and 9 bases at J, with 12 bases between the two ends. CDR1 is MNHEY, CDR2 SVGAGI, per germline. The CDR3 protein is CASSPRPGEQFF. The CDR3 DNA is TGTGCCAGCAGCCCCCGACCGGGTGAGCAGTTCTTC.